This T cell receptor beta chain was captured by sequencing in a study of STAT5B mutations in CD4+ large granular lymphocyte leukemia. The table came from immunoSEQ multiplex PCR; TCRdb's copy has only in-frame clones and leaves some out. The sample includes roughly 29,000 clones, less than 85% of them seen just once. Germline V lookup: CDR1 DFQATT, CDR2 SNEGSKA (reference sequence). With 6 bases removed from V and 9 bases from J, the gap between germline ends came to 12 bases. This CDR3 has 11 amino acids. The sample consisted of CD4+ T cells from blood buffy coats. This TCR came from a human donor in good health. The chain links TRBV20-1 to TRBJ2-1; D unclear. The CDR3 reads CSASQGREQFF. CDR3 in DNA: TGCAGTGCCAGCCAAGGCCGTGAGCAGTTCTTC.